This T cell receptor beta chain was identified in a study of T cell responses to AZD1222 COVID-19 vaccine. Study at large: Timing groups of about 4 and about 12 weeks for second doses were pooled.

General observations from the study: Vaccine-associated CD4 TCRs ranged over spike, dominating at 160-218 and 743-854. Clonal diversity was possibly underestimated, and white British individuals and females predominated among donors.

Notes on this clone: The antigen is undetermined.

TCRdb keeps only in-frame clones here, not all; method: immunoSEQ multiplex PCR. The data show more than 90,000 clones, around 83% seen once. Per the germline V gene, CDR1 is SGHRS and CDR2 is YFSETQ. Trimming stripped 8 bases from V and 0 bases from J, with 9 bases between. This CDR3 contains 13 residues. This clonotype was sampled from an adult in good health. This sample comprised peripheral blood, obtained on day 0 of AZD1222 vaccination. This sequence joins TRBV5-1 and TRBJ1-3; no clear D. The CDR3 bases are TGCGCCAGGAGAGTCTACTCTGGAAACACCATATATTTT. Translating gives CARRVYSGNTIYF.